This paragraph reports one TCR beta chain. No antigen is known for it. This record belongs to a study of T cells in Graves' hyperthyroidism and ophthalmopathy. In the study overall: Peripheral blood draws took place at initial diagnosis, ahead of any treatment. Findings and caveats of the study: Clonotypes that were expanded in thyroid above 0.001 mostly appeared in blood too.

Graves' hyperthyroidism qualified as stable when ophthalmopathy did not progress within 18 months. The TCR beta CDR3 regions underwent amplification using RNA transcripts as the source. Initially, a first-round RT-PCR of the TCR CDR3 employed the HTBI primer set. A single record per CDR3 protein comes from TCRdb applying MiXCR to the multiplex PCR reads. The table shows approximately 600,000 distinct CDR3 sequences, with 15% to 20% occurring only once. Germline V gene data show CDR1 as SGHTA and CDR2 as FQGTGA. Germline trimming cut 0 bases from V and 15 bases from J; bases unmatched to any gene: 8. The CDR3 spans 13 residues.

The clonotype originates from a woman younger than 45 with Graves' hyperthyroidism. Material for sequencing was blood. V gene TRBV7-3 combines with J gene TRBJ2-1, with 7 nucleotides matching TRBD1. The CDR3 coding sequence is TGTGCCAGCAGCTTAACCCGAGACAGGGATCCGTTCTTC. It is translated as CASSLTRDRDPFF.